The 31 T cell receptor beta chains presented below share a single source sample, sequenced in a study of shared T cell receptors in the human thymus. Profiled with immunoSEQ multiplex PCR; TCRdb holds only in-frame clones, not every one. Of 500,000 to 750,000 clones listed, around nine tenths are singletons. Another study also made use of these data, one on human thymus T cells.

Sample: thymocytes. The origin of the receptors is a boy in the first two years of life with a congenital heart defect.

The V call is TRBV11-3, the J call TRBJ2-7; D not resolved. Trimming removed 0 bases at V and 0 bases at J, with 9 bases between. The CDR3 is 15 amino acids. The germline CDR1 and CDR2 sequences are SGHNT and YENEEA. DNA of the CDR3: TGTGCCAGCAGCTTAGAGGCTCCTTACTCCTACGAGCAGTACTTC. As protein: CASSLEAPYSYEQYF.

The chain has TRBV19 and TRBJ2-5; 9 bases match TRBD2. The germline V gene encodes CDR1 LNHDA and CDR2 SQIVND (reference sequence). This CDR3 has 14 amino acids. The J segment lost 5 bases and the V segment lost 6 bases, leaving 7 bases of the junction unmatched. CDR3 sequence (DNA): TGTGCCAGTAGCCCAGCGGGGGGCACGGAGACCCAGTACTTC. Amino acids: CASSPAGGTETQYF.

The J gene is TRBJ1-5, the V gene TRBV7-8; D not certain. The CDR3 has 14 residues. Trimming removed 0 bases from V and 4 bases from J, with 7 bases in between. Germline CDR1 reads SGHVS; CDR2 reads FQNEAQ. CDR3 loop: CASSLAGGNQPQHF. The CDR3 DNA sequence: TGTGCCAGCAGCTTAGCTGGAGGGAATCAGCCCCAGCATTTT.

The chain has TRBV5-6 and TRBJ2-3; D is unclear. Trimming left V 2 bases short and J 0 bases short, with 7 bases between. This CDR3 contains 14 residues. The germline V gene has CDR1 SGHDT and CDR2 YYEEEE. In nucleotides, the CDR3 is TGTGCCAGCAGCTTTGGCTTTAGCACAGATACGCAGTATTTT. It yields the protein CASSFGFSTDTQYF.

This clone has a handful of counts. The chain joins TRBV5-1 to TRBJ2-7; TRBD1 matches at 11 bases. Losses at the gene ends were 4 bases for V and 4 bases for J; bases not matched to a gene: 7. The germline V gene has CDR1 SGHRS and CDR2 YFSETQ. There are 15 residues in the CDR3. This CDR3 is CASSVGQGAPYEQYF. CDR3 nucleotides: TGCGCCAGCAGCGTAGGACAGGGGGCCCCATACGAGCAGTACTTC.

This clone was recorded once. CDR3 sequence (DNA): TGTGCCAGCAGCTCCGACAGGCCCTGGCCTGAAGCTTTCTTT. Protein: CASSSDRPWPEAFF. The chain has TRBV7-9 and TRBJ1-1, with D maybe TRBD1 (6 bases). Germline lookup yields CDR1 SEHNR and CDR2 FQNEAQ (reference sequence). This CDR3 is 14 amino acids long. Trimming left V 4 bases short and J 6 bases short, with 15 bases between.

J is TRBJ1-4 and V is TRBV11-2; D gene uncertain. CDR1 and CDR2 from the germline V gene are SGHAT and FQNNGV. Trimming took 5 bases from V and 0 from J, leaving 10 bases between them. This CDR3 is built from 15 residues. CDR3 sequence reads: CASSRLRATNEKLFF. CDR3 DNA: TGTGCCAGCAGCCGACTTAGAGCAACTAATGAAAAACTGTTTTTT.

V and J are TRBV6-5 and TRBJ2-7; 7 bases line up with TRBD1. With 4 bases clipped from V and 6 bases from J, the junction kept 9 bases outside the gene matches. Germline values: CDR1 MNHEY, CDR2 SVGAGI. The CDR3 consists of 14 residues. DNA of the CDR3: TGTGCCAGCAGTTCGGGTAGGGGGCGGTGCGAGCAGTACTTC. Protein: CASSSGRGRCEQYF.

The chain has TRBV2 and TRBJ1-2, with 7 bases lining up with TRBD1. J gave up 6 bases and V 8 bases, and 15 bases lay outside the gene matches. CDR1 SNHLY and CDR2 FYNNEI come from the germline V gene. The CDR3 totals 15 residues. The CDR3 loop is CASAGTARLPDGYTF. For the CDR3, the DNA is TGTGCCAGCGCCGGGACAGCTAGATTACCGGATGGCTACACCTTC. Supplemented by reference TRBV2 and TRBJ1-2, the full variable domain reads EPEVTQTPSHQVTQMGQEVILRCVPISNHLYFYWYRQILGQKVEFLVSFYNNEISEKSEIFDDQFSVERPDGSNFTLKIRSTKLEDSAMYFCASAGTARLPDGYTFGSGTRLTVV.

The chain employs TRBV10-3 and TRBJ2-7; 8 bases match TRBD1. Losses at the gene ends were 6 bases for V and 2 bases for J; bases not matched to a gene: 6. The CDR3 is 14 residues long. CDR1 and CDR2 from the germline V gene are ENHRY and SYGVKD. CDR3 bases: TGTGCCATCAGGGGGGACAGGTCCCCCTACGAGCAGTACTTC. Amino acid sequence: CAIRGDRSPYEQYF.

J is TRBJ2-7 and V is TRBV28; D perhaps matches TRBD1 (6 bases). V was clipped by 7 bases and J by 7 bases, with 17 bases between them. Germline V CDR1 and CDR2: MDHEN, SYDVKM. The CDR3 is 13 residues long. The chain's CDR3 is CASTAYRAGEQYF. The CDR3 DNA sequence: TGTGCCAGCACCGCCTACAGGGCTGGAGAGCAGTACTTC.

This chain joins TRBV4-3 and TRBJ2-2, with 8 bases fitting TRBD2. This CDR3 has 18 residues. Trimming removed 2 bases from V and 8 bases from J; junction bases left unmatched: 16. The germline V gene encodes CDR1 LGHNA and CDR2 YSLEER. CDR3 DNA: TGCGCCAGCAGCCAACACCAGGACCCGGGACTAGTATCAGGGGAGCTGTTTTTT. This encodes CASSQHQDPGLVSGELFF.

The chain joins TRBV29-1 to TRBJ1-1; unclear D gene. This CDR3 is 12 amino acids long. Germline V gives CDR1 SQVTM, CDR2 ANQGSEA. Trimming took off 8 bases at V and 2 bases at J, with 12 bases between the two ends. CDR3 region: CSTKTGNTEAFF. The CDR3, as DNA: TGCAGCACCAAGACGGGAAACACTGAAGCTTTCTTT.

This chain connects TRBV2 to TRBJ1-2, with D possibly TRBD1 on 5 matching bases. The CDR3 extends over 18 amino acids. Germline V gene data show CDR1 as SNHLY and CDR2 as FYNNEI. V was shortened by 3 bases and J by 0 bases, with 20 bases between the two germline ends. CDR3 region: CASSDWGGPPSPNYGYTF. CDR3 in DNA: TGTGCCAGCAGTGACTGGGGCGGCCCCCCCTCCCCTAACTATGGCTACACCTTC.

V gene TRBV11-2 combines with J gene TRBJ2-1, with D perhaps TRBD1 (6 bases). The CDR3 sequence is 15 residues long. The germline CDR1 and CDR2 sequences are SGHAT and FQNNGV. The germline V and J ends were trimmed by 5 bases and 4 bases, with 15 bases remaining between them. The CDR3 DNA follows: TGTGCCAGCAGCCCCACCGGACAGCCGTACAATGAGCAGTTCTTC. It codes for CASSPTGQPYNEQFF. Full variable domain (remainder filled in from reference TRBV11-2 and TRBJ2-1): EAGVAQSPRYKIIEKRQSVAFWCNPISGHATLYWYQQILGQGPKLLIQFQNNGVVDDSQLPKDRFSAERLKGVDSTLKIQPAKLEDSAVYLCASSPTGQPYNEQFFGPGTRLTVL.

This chain connects TRBV25-1 to TRBJ2-1; maybe TRBD2 (6 bases). V dropped 0 bases and J dropped 2 bases, with 17 bases sitting between them. Germline V lookup: CDR1 MGHDK, CDR2 SYGVNS. The CDR3 covers 18 residues. CDR3 in amino acids: CASSEYLGLPIPYNEQFF. Here the CDR3 DNA reads TGTGCCAGCAGTGAATATTTGGGACTTCCTATCCCCTACAATGAGCAGTTCTTC. Drawing the rest from reference TRBV25-1 and TRBJ2-1, the complete variable domain is EADIYQTPRYLVIGTGKKITLECSQTMGHDKMYWYQQDPGMELHLIHYSYGVNSTEKGDLSSESTVSRIRTEHFPLTLESARPSHTSQYLCASSEYLGLPIPYNEQFFGPGTRLTVL.

This chain connects TRBV5-5 to TRBJ2-7; TRBD2 agrees at 12 bases. This CDR3 is built from 17 residues. Trimming took 4 bases from V and 0 from J; bases not matched to a gene: 8. From germline, CDR1 is SGHKS and CDR2 YYEKEE (reference sequence). For the CDR3, the DNA is TGTGCCAGCAGCGACCAGACTAGCGGGGGCCCCTCCTACGAGCAGTACTTC. Translating gives CASSDQTSGGPSYEQYF.

The J gene is TRBJ2-3, the V gene TRBV7-6; D is possibly TRBD2 (5 bases). The CDR3 sequence is 19 residues long. Germline lookup yields CDR1 SGHVS and CDR2 FNYEAQ. V was trimmed by 3 bases and J by 7 bases, leaving 29 bases between them. CDR3 residues: CASSFWSARSEGRLNTQYF. DNA of the CDR3: TGTGCCAGCAGCTTTTGGTCGGCCAGGTCCGAAGGGAGATTGAATACGCAGTATTTT.

This clone was seen a few times. The genes are TRBV25-1 and TRBJ1-4; TRBD1 matches 7 bases. The germline CDR1 and CDR2 sequences are MGHDK and SYGVNS. The CDR3 loop spans 13 amino acids. The ends lost 6 bases at V and 10 bases at J; junction bases unmatched: 8. For the CDR3, the DNA is TGTGCCAGCAGGGTCCAGGGGGGAGGAAAACTGTTTTTT. Its protein is CASRVQGGGKLFF.

This clone has just one count. The chain links TRBV7-9 to TRBJ2-7; 8 bases align to TRBD2. The CDR3 is 15 amino acids. In germline, CDR1 is SEHNR, CDR2 FQNEAQ (reference sequence). Trimming removed 0 bases from V and 2 bases from J; junction bases left unmatched: 3. The DNA of the CDR3 is TGTGCCAGCAGCTTAGCGCGGGGGGTGACCTACGAGCAGTACTTC. It is translated as CASSLARGVTYEQYF.

The chain couples TRBV27 to TRBJ1-1, with 12 bases that match TRBD1. V lost 3 bases to trimming and J lost 5 bases; unmatched junction nucleotides: 7. The CDR3 loop spans 16 amino acids. Germline CDR1 is MNHEY and CDR2 is SMNVEV (reference sequence). In nucleotides, the CDR3 is TGTGCCAGCAGTTTCAGGGACAGGGGGCTAGGAACTGAAGCTTTCTTT. It codes for CASSFRDRGLGTEAFF.

The gene calls are TRBV7-2 and TRBJ2-3; TRBD2 agrees at 7 bases. Germline V gene data show CDR1 as SGHTA and CDR2 as FQGNSA. The length of the CDR3 is 15 residues. Unmatched junction bases numbered 4, after V lost 0 bases and J lost 4 bases. The CDR3 region is CASSLAGRPPDTQYF. The CDR3 DNA reads TGTGCCAGCAGCTTAGCCGGGAGGCCCCCAGATACGCAGTATTTT.

This clone was counted between two and nine times. The chain links TRBV7-2 to TRBJ2-7, with a tentative D call TRBD2 (6 bases). V was shortened by 5 bases and J by 5 bases, with 19 bases between the two germline ends. Looked up from germline, CDR1 is SGHTA and CDR2 is FQGNSA. The length of the CDR3 is 15 residues. This CDR3 reads CASSPRRGTRNEQYF. The CDR3, as DNA: TGTGCCAGCAGCCCCCGTCGGGGGACTCGCAACGAGCAGTACTTC. Based on the CDR3 plus reference TRBV7-2 and TRBJ2-7, the full variable domain is GAGVSQSPSNKVTEKGKDVELRCDPISGHTALYWYRQSLGQGLEFLIYFQGNSAPDKSGLPSDRFSAERTGGSVSTLTIQRTQQEDSAVYLCASSPRRGTRNEQYFGPGTRLTVT.

This rearrangement joins TRBV9 to TRBJ2-3; 14 nucleotides match TRBD2. Looked up from germline, CDR1 is SGDLS and CDR2 is YYNGEE. V gave up 6 bases and J gave up 0 bases; unmatched junction bases: 6. The CDR3 is made up of 17 amino acids. CDR3 DNA sequence: TGTGCCAGCACCCGGACTAGCGGGAGGTATAGCACAGATACGCAGTATTTT. The encoded protein is CASTRTSGRYSTDTQYF. Based on the CDR3 plus reference TRBV9 and TRBJ2-3, the full variable domain is DSGVTQTPKHLITATGQRVTLRCSPRSGDLSVYWYQQSLDQGLQFLIQYYNGEERAKGNILERFSAQQFPDLHSELNLSSLELGDSALYFCASTRTSGRYSTDTQYFGPGTRLTVL.

This chain links TRBV5-8 with TRBJ1-2, with 12 bases matching TRBD1. Germline V gene lookup returns CDR1 SGHTS and CDR2 YDEGEE. This CDR3 is built from 15 residues. Trimming removed 4 bases from V and 8 bases from J; junction bases left unmatched: 9. The CDR3 DNA reads as TGTGCCAGCAGCGGCCAGGGACAGGGGGCCGAGGGCTACACCTTC. It yields the protein CASSGQGQGAEGYTF.

The genes are TRBV6-1 and TRBJ2-2; D is possibly TRBD1 (6 bases). V shed 6 bases and J shed 1 base, with 12 bases lying between them. The CDR3 is made up of 15 amino acids. In germline, CDR1 is MNHNS, CDR2 SASEGT. The CDR3 DNA follows: TGTGCCAGCAGCCCGGGACACTTGAACACCGGGGAGCTGTTTTTT. It yields the protein CASSPGHLNTGELFF.

V and J are TRBV5-4 and TRBJ2-7, with 8 bases aligning to TRBD2. The ends lost 4 bases at V and 5 bases at J; junction bases unmatched: 11. Germline CDR1 and CDR2: SGHNT and YYREEE (reference sequence). There are 15 residues in the CDR3. CDR3 bases: TGTGCCAGCAGCCCGGGGGCTAGCGGGTTCGACGAGCAGTACTTC. This encodes CASSPGASGFDEQYF.

The V call is TRBV18, the J call TRBJ2-6; D is unclear. Germline V gene lookup returns CDR1 KGHSH and CDR2 LQKENI. This CDR3 spans 16 amino acids. The V end was cut by 0 bases, the J end by 0 bases, with 6 bases between. CDR3 amino acids: CASSPPIGSGANVLTF. The CDR3 DNA follows: TGTGCCAGCTCACCACCGATCGGCTCTGGGGCCAACGTCCTGACTTTC.

The chain recombines TRBV5-1 with TRBJ2-3; perhaps TRBD1 as D (5 bases). The V gene's germline CDR1 is SGHRS and CDR2 YFSETQ. V was shortened by 3 bases and J by 3 bases, with 8 bases between the two germline ends. The CDR3 spans 13 residues. The CDR3 loop reads CASSSSGTDTQYF. CDR3 nucleotide sequence: TGCGCCAGCAGCTCTTCAGGGACAGATACGCAGTATTTT.

The chain has TRBV9 and TRBJ2-5; 9 nucleotides match TRBD2. Trimming removed 3 bases from V and 5 bases from J; junction bases left unmatched: 8. In germline, CDR1 is SGDLS, CDR2 YYNGEE. This CDR3 is built from 15 residues. The CDR3 loop is CASSASPGLAETQYF. The CDR3 DNA is TGTGCCAGCAGCGCTTCGCCGGGACTAGCCGAGACCCAGTACTTC. Full variable domain (remainder filled in from reference TRBV9 and TRBJ2-5): DSGVTQTPKHLITATGQRVTLRCSPRSGDLSVYWYQQSLDQGLQFLIQYYNGEERAKGNILERFSAQQFPDLHSELNLSSLELGDSALYFCASSASPGLAETQYFGPGTRLLVL.

This clone was picked up a small number of times. The chain employs TRBV19 and TRBJ2-1; 7 bases line up with TRBD1. V shed 7 bases, J shed 6 bases, and the junction held 0 bases outside the gene matches. Germline lookup yields CDR1 LNHDA and CDR2 SQIVND (reference sequence). This CDR3 comprises 11 residues. In DNA form, the CDR3 reads TGTGCCAGTACAGGGGGCAATGAGCAGTTCTTC. Protein product: CASTGGNEQFF.